The 10 T cell receptor beta chains given below trace back to one sample, sequenced in a study of low-dose radiotherapy and immunotherapy resistance in tumors. Alpha- and beta-chain coverage of first-strand cDNA came from TRAV- and TRBV-specific primers. With a constant-region primer and a V-primer adapter, TCRs were subjected to 20 PCR cycles of amplification. TCRdb re-derived calls from the reads in MiXCR, one entry per CDR3 protein. The repertoire includes around 80,000 distinct CDR3 sequences, around 17% of them detected once, and approximately 1.5% sits in the top ten. Time point described: after trial treatment. As to treatment: LDRT plus nivolumab, ipilimumab, low-dose cyclophosphamide and aspirin (RACIN trial). This sample comprised PBMCs, obtained after low-dose radiotherapy plus immunotherapy. The receptors were sampled from a male donor with prostate cancer.

This clonotype was observed many times. This chain uses TRBV5-6 with TRBJ2-1; D is undetermined. The germline V and J ends were trimmed by 2 bases and 3 bases, with 6 bases remaining between them. The CDR3 length is 13 residues. The germline CDR1 and CDR2 sequences are SGHDT and YYEEEE. The CDR3 DNA reads TGTGCCAGCAGCTTTGGGAACTACAATGAGCAGTTCTTC. As protein: CASSFGNYNEQFF.

This clonotype was recorded at least ten times. The gene calls are TRBV29-1 and TRBJ2-5, with a tentative D call TRBD1 (5 bases). CDR1 is SQVTM, CDR2 ANQGSEA, per germline. The CDR3 is 12 residues long. V dropped 6 bases and J dropped 0 bases, with 8 bases sitting between them. CDR3 coding DNA: TGCAGCGTGGACATAAACCAAGAGACCCAGTACTTC. This gives the protein CSVDINQETQYF.

The sample holds many counts of this clonotype. V gene TRBV28 combines with J gene TRBJ2-7; TRBD2 aligns across 10 bases. The CDR3 spans 17 residues. Trimming removed 0 bases from V and 6 bases from J; junction bases left unmatched: 11. Germline V gene lookup returns CDR1 MDHEN and CDR2 SYDVKM. The chain's CDR3 is CASSLWTASSGSGEQYF. CDR3 coding DNA: TGTGCCAGCAGTTTATGGACCGCCTCTAGCGGGAGCGGCGAGCAGTACTTC.

In its sample, this clonotype was seen many times. The genes are TRBV6-2 or TRBV6-3 and TRBJ1-1; unclear D gene. The germline gives CDR1 MNHEY, CDR2 SVGEGT. V was clipped by 6 bases and J by 1 base, with 9 bases between them. The CDR3 has 13 amino acids. CDR3: CASRPRRNTEAFF. The DNA for the CDR3 is TGTGCCAGCAGACCCAGGAGGAACACTGAAGCTTTCTTT.

The chain uses TRBV19 and TRBJ2-1; 9 bases fit TRBD2. This CDR3 spans 16 amino acids. Germline CDR1 and CDR2: LNHDA and SQIVND (reference sequence). J lost 12 bases, V lost 5 bases, and 17 bases had no gene match. The CDR3 coding sequence is TGTGCCAGTAGTGCCAGACTAGCGGTAAACCCAATGACGCAGTTCTTC. Translation gives CASSARLAVNPMTQFF.

This clonotype was observed at least ten times. J is TRBJ2-1 and V is TRBV19, with TRBD2 matching 7 bases. Germline-derived CDR1 and CDR2 are LNHDA and SQIVND (reference sequence). V shed 2 bases, J shed 5 bases, and the junction held 6 bases outside the gene matches. There are 15 residues in the CDR3. CDR3 sequence: CASSIIGAGDNEQFF. The CDR3 DNA is TGTGCCAGTAGTATAATAGGTGCGGGGGACAATGAGCAGTTCTTC.

This clonotype was seen at least ten times. DNA of the CDR3: TGTGCCAGCAGTGAAGGGGGACTAGTGGGAGGCACCGGGGAGCTGTTTTTT. Encoded protein: CASSEGGLVGGTGELFF. The V and J genes are TRBV6-1 and TRBJ2-2; 8 bases agree with TRBD2. The CDR3 has 17 amino acids. Unmatched junction bases numbered 8, after V lost 1 base and J lost 4 bases. CDR1 and CDR2 from the germline V gene are MNHNS and SASEGT.

This clonotype was seen repeatedly, ten times or more. The gene calls are TRBV20-1 and TRBJ2-7; 12 bases align to TRBD2. Germline-derived CDR1 and CDR2 are DFQATT and SNEGSKA (reference sequence). This CDR3 is built from 16 residues. V lost 5 bases and J lost 2; bases outside the gene matches: 10. The CDR3 is CSAPYVTSGSAYEQYF. The CDR3 coding sequence is TGCAGTGCTCCTTACGTGACTAGCGGGAGTGCCTACGAGCAGTACTTC.

This clonotype was seen repeatedly, ten times or more. The chain has TRBV11-2 and TRBJ1-2; 7 nucleotides line up with TRBD1. The CDR3 is made up of 15 amino acids. The germline V gene has CDR1 SGHAT and CDR2 FQNNGV. Germline trimming cut 4 bases from V and 4 bases from J; bases unmatched to any gene: 9. The CDR3 coding sequence is TGTGCCAGCAGCTCAAGACAGGGTCTGACCTATGGCTACACCTTC. Translating gives CASSSRQGLTYGYTF.

The chain recombines TRBV7-2 with TRBJ1-6, with 9 positions matching TRBD1. In germline, CDR1 is SGHTA, CDR2 FQGNSA. The CDR3 is 15 amino acids. Trimming took 5 bases from V and 10 from J; bases not matched to a gene: 9. The CDR3 here is CASSLRGQGLSPLHF. The CDR3 DNA follows: TGTGCCAGCAGCCTTAGGGGACAGGGTCTGTCACCCCTCCACTTT.